One sample yielded the 8 T cell receptor beta chains listed below, sequenced in a study of shared clonotypes between healthy human individuals. Assay: immunoSEQ multiplex PCR; the TCRdb copy retains only in-frame clones and omits some. Counted here are about 1.5 million clones, about 98% occurring once; the ten biggest clones make up about 0.42%. The sample was naive CD4+ T cells sorted from blood. The subset is: CD45RA+ positively selected. The source of these receptors is a man aged 25-45 years in good health.

As concerns this clone: The same CDR3 arises from other DNA sequences in this sample as well. V is TRBV30 and J is TRBJ1-2; D call uncertain. The CDR3 contains 11 residues. V gave up 0 bases and J gave up 2 bases, with 1 base separating them. Germline CDR1 reads GTSNPN; CDR2 reads SVGIG (reference sequence). CDR3 protein: CAWSVNYGYTF. The CDR3 coding sequence is TGTGCCTGGAGTGTCAACTATGGCTACACCTTC.

This chain links TRBV10-2 with TRBJ2-3; D not resolved. The V gene's germline CDR1 is WSHSY and CDR2 SAAADI. The V end lost 2 bases, the J end lost 8 bases, and 8 bases lay between the germline ends. CDR3 length: 12 amino acids. The CDR3 loop reads CASSEPLLTQYF. CDR3 nucleotide sequence: TGCGCCAGCAGTGAGCCGTTGCTTACGCAGTATTTT.

This clone came up once. The chain recombines TRBV18 with TRBJ2-2, with 7 nucleotides matching TRBD1. There are 18 residues in the CDR3. Germline-derived CDR1 and CDR2 are KGHSH and LQKENI. Losses at the gene ends were 1 base for V and 1 base for J; bases not matched to a gene: 9. The CDR3 loop reads CASSPLGPRTGNTGELFF. The CDR3 region has the DNA TGTGCCAGCTCACCACTAGGTCCCCGGACAGGGAACACCGGGGAGCTGTTTTTT.

The chain employs TRBV2 and TRBJ2-7; D is uncertain. V lost 7 bases to trimming and J lost 2 bases, with 6 bases between them. This CDR3 is 11 amino acids long. Per the germline V gene, CDR1 is SNHLY and CDR2 is FYNNEI. The CDR3 protein is CASIQTYEQYF. Here the CDR3 DNA reads TGTGCCAGCATCCAGACCTACGAGCAGTACTTC.

The chain couples TRBV6-1 to TRBJ2-6, with a tentative D call TRBD2 (6 bases). This CDR3 region has 20 residues. Trimming left V 3 bases short and J 2 bases short, with 23 bases between. From germline, CDR1 is MNHNS and CDR2 SASEGT. The CDR3 spells CASSDVLPWDWSPGANVLTF. The CDR3 DNA follows: TGTGCCAGCAGTGATGTACTTCCCTGGGACTGGTCGCCTGGGGCCAACGTCCTGACTTTC.

The genes are TRBV6-5 and TRBJ2-2; D could derive from TRBD1 or TRBD2 (6 bases each). Germline V CDR1 and CDR2: MNHEY, SVGAGI. The CDR3 is 13 amino acids. Trimming removed 11 bases from V and 6 bases from J, with 16 bases in between. CDR3 nucleotide sequence: TGTGCCGTCCAGGGGAGGAGGGCCGGGGAGCTGTTTTTT. Its translation: CAVQGRRAGELFF.

J is TRBJ1-4 and V is TRBV5-1, with TRBD1 as a possible D gene (6 bases). Germline V gives CDR1 SGHRS, CDR2 YFSETQ. Trimming cost V 5 bases and J 8 bases, with 16 bases left between them. There are 14 residues in the CDR3. CDR3 in amino acids: CASSSPGVPEKLFF. CDR3 in DNA: TGCGCCAGCAGTTCCCCAGGGGTCCCCGAAAAACTGTTTTTT.

The chain carries TRBV5-1 and TRBJ2-2; the match to TRBD2 covers 8 bases. Looked up from germline, CDR1 is SGHRS and CDR2 is YFSETQ. This CDR3 is built from 14 residues. The junction had 5 bases not matched to a gene; V was cut back by 7 bases and J by 3 bases. The chain's CDR3 is CASSKAGDTGELFF. CDR3 DNA sequence: TGCGCCAGCTCGAAAGCGGGGGACACCGGGGAGCTGTTTTTT.